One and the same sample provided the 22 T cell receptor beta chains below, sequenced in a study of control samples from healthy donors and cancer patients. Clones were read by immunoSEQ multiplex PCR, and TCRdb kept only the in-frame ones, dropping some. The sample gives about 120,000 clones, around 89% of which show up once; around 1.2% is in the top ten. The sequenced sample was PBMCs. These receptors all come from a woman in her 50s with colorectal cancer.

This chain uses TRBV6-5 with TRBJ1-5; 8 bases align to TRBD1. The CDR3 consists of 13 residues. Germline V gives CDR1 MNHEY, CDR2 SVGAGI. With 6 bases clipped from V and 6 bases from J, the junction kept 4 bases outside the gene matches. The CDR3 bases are TGTGCCAGCAGCCCAGGGGGCGGTCAGCCCCAGCATTTT. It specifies CASSPGGGQPQHF.

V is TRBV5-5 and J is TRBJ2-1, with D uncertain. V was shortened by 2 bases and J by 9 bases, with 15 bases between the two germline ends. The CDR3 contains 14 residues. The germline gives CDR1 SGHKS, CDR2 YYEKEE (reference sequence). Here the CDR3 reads CASSFVSEAIEQFF. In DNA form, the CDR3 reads TGTGCCAGCAGCTTCGTCAGTGAAGCCATTGAGCAGTTCTTC.

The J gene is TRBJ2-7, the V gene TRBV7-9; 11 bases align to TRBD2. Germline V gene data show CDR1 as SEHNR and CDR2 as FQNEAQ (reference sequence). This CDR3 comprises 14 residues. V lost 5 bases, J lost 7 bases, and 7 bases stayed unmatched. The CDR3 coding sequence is TGTGCCAGCAGCCACACCGGGACTAGCGGAGAGCAGTACTTC. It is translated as CASSHTGTSGEQYF. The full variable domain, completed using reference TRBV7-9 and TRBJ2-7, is DTGVSQNPRHKITKRGQNVTFRCDPISEHNRLYWYRQTLGQGPEFLTYFQNEAQLEKSRLLSDRFSAERPKGSFSTLEIQRTEQGDSAMYLCASSHTGTSGEQYFGPGTRLTVT.

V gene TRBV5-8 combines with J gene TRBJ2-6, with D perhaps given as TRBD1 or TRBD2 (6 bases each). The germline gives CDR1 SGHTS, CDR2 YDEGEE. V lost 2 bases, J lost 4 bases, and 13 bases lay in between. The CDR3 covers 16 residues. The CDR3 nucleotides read TGTGCCAGCAGCTTTGGGGGGCGTGCGGGGGCCAACGTCCTGACTTTC. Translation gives CASSFGGRAGANVLTF.

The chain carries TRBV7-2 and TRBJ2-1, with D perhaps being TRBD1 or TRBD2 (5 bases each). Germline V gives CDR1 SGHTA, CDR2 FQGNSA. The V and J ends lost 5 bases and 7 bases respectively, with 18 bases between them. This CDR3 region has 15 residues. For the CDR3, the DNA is TGTGCCAGCAGCACGACCGGGACCTTCTCTAATGAGCAGTTCTTC. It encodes CASSTTGTFSNEQFF.

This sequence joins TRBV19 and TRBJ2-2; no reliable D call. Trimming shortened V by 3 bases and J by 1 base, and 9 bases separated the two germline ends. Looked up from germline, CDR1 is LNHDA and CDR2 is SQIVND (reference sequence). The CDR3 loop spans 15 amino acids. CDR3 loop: CASSIRVLNTGELFF. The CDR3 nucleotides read TGTGCCAGTAGTATCCGAGTCCTGAACACCGGGGAGCTGTTTTTT.

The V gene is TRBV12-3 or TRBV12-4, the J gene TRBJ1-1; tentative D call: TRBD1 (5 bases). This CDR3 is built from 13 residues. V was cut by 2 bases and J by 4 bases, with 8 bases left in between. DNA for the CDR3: TGTGCCAGCAGTTTATACAGGTCCACTGAAGCTTTCTTT. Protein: CASSLYRSTEAFF.

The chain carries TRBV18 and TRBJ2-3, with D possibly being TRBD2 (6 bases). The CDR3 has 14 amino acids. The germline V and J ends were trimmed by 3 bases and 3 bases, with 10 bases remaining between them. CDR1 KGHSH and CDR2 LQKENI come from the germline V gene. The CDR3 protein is CASSPRESTDTQYF. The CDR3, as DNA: TGTGCCAGCTCACCTCGGGAGTCGACAGATACGCAGTATTTT.

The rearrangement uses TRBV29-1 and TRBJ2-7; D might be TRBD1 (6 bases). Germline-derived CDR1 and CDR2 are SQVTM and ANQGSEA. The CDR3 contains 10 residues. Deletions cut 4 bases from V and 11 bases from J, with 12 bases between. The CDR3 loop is CSVVGAEEYF. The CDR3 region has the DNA TGCAGCGTTGTGGGGGCAGAGGAGTACTTC.

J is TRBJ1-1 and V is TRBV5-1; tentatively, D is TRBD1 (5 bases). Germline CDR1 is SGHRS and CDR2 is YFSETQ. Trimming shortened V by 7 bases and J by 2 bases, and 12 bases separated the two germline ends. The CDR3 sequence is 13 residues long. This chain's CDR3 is CASATGRNTEAFF. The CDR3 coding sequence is TGCGCCAGCGCCACAGGACGTAACACTGAAGCTTTCTTT.

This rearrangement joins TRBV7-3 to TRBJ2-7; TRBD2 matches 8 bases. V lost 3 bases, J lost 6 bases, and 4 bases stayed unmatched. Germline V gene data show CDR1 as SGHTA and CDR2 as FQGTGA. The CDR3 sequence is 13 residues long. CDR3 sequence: CASSLRGVGEQYF. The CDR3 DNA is TGTGCCAGCAGCTTGCGGGGGGTCGGCGAGCAGTACTTC.

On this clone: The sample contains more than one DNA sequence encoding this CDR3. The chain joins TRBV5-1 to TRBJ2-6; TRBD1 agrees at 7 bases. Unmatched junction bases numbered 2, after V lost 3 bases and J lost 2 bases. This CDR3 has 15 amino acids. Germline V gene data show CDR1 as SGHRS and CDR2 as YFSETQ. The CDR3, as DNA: TGCGCCAGCAGCTCAACAGGGGCTGGGGCCAACGTCCTGACTTTC. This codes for CASSSTGAGANVLTF. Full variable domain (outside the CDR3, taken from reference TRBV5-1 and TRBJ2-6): KAGVTQTPRYLIKTRGQQVTLSCSPISGHRSVSWYQQTPGQGLQFLFEYFSETQRNKGNFPGRFSGRQFSNSRSEMNVSTLELGDSALYLCASSSTGAGANVLTFGAGSRLTVL.

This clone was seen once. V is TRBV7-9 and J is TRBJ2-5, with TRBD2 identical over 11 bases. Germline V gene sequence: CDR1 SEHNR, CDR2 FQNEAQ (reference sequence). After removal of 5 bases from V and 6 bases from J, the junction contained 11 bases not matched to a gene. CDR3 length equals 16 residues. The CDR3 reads CASSPLSGGAIKTQYF. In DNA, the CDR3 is TGTGCCAGCAGCCCCCTTAGCGGGGGGGCGATAAAGACCCAGTACTTC.

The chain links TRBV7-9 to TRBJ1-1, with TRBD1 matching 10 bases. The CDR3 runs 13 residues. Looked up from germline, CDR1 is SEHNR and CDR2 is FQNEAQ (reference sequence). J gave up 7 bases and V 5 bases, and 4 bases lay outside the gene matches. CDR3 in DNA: TGTGCCAGCAGCCAGGGACAGGGGATTGAAGCTTTCTTT. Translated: CASSQGQGIEAFF.

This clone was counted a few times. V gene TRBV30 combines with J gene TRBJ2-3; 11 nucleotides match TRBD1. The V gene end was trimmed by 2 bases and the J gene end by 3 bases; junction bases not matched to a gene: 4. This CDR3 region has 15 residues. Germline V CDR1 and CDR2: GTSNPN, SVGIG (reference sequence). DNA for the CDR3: TGTGCCTGGAGTCCGGGACAGGGGGAAACAGATACGCAGTATTTT. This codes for CAWSPGQGETDTQYF.

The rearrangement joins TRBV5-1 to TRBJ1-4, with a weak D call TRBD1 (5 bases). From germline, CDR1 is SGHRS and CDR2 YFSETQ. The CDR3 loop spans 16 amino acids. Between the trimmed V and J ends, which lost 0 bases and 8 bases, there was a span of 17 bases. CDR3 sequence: CASSLDPTAGTEKLFF. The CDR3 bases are TGCGCCAGCAGCTTGGATCCGACAGCCGGAACCGAAAAACTGTTTTTT.

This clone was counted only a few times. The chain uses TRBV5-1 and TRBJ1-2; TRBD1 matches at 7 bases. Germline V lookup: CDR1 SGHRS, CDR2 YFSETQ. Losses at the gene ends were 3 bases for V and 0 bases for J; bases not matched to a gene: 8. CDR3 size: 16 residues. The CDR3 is CASSSRDSTSNYGYTF. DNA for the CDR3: TGCGCCAGCAGCTCCCGGGACAGTACTTCTAACTATGGCTACACCTTC.

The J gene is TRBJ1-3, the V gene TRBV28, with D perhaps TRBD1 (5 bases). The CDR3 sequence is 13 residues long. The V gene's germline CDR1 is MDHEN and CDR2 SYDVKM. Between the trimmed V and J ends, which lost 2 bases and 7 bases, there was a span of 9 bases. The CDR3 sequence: CASSLAGRNTIYF. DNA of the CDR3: TGTGCCAGCAGTTTAGCAGGGCGGAACACCATATATTTT.

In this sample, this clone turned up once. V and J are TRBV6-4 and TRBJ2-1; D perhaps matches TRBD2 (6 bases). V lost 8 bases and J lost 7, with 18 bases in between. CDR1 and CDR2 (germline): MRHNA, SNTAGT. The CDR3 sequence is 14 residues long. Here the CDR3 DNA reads TGTGCCAGCGCGCCCTCCGGGAGTACGAATGAGCAGTTCTTC. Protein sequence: CASAPSGSTNEQFF.

The CDR3 DNA follows: TGCGCCAGCAGCTTCCTGGAGGAGGGGGATGAGCAGTTCTTC. It is translated as CASSFLEEGDEQFF. V is TRBV5-1 and J is TRBJ2-1; the D call may be TRBD1 or TRBD2 (6 bases each). V was trimmed by 2 bases and J by 8 bases, leaving 14 bases between them. Germline assignment: CDR1 SGHRS and CDR2 YFSETQ. The CDR3 has 14 amino acids.

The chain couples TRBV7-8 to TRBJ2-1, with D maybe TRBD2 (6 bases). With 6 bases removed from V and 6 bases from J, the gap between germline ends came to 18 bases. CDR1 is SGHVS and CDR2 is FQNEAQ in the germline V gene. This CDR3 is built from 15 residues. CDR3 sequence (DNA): TGTGCCAGCAGTCCACTAGCCATCCACAGCAATGAGCAGTTCTTC. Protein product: CASSPLAIHSNEQFF.

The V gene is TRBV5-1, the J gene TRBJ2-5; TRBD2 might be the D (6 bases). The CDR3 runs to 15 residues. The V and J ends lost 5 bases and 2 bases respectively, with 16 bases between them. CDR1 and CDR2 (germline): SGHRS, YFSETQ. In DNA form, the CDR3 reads TGCGCCAGCAGTAGGGGACTGCCGGAACAAGAGACCCAGTACTTC. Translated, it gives CASSRGLPEQETQYF.